This T cell receptor (beta chain) was sequenced in a study of T cells in Graves' hyperthyroidism and ophthalmopathy. General study points: Most thyroid clonotypes that were expanded above 0.001 also turned up in blood.

TCR beta CDR3 region amplification was performed from RNA transcripts. A set of HTBI primers served as the primers for a first-round RT-PCR of the TCR CDR3. From the multiplex PCR reads, TCRdb called clonotypes with MiXCR, one entry per CDR3 protein. Of 480,000 or so distinct CDR3 sequences listed, 46% are singletons. This clonotype was recorded at least ten times. Antigen unknown. The CDR3 is 15 residues long. V shed 4 bases and J 7 bases; nucleotides not matched to a gene: 8. Germline CDR1 and CDR2: SGHVS and FNYEAQ. The sequencing input was peripheral blood or thyroid tissue (not recorded which). The sequence came from an adult woman with Graves' disease, either hyperthyroidism or ophthalmopathy (not recorded which). The V call is TRBV7-6, the J call TRBJ1-4; 8 bases match TRBD1. CDR3 in DNA: TGTGCCAGCAGCTCCGGGACAGGCATCGGTGAAAAACTGTTTTTT. This codes for CASSSGTGIGEKLFF. The variable domain in full, completed from reference TRBV7-6 and TRBJ1-4, reads GAGVSQSPRYKVTKRGQDVALRCDPISGHVSLYWYRQALGQGPEFLTYFNYEAQQDKSGLPNDRFSAERPEGSISTLTIQRTEQRDSAMYRCASSSGTGIGEKLFFGSGTQLSVL.